This T cell receptor beta chain stems from a study of response to subunit inactivated influenza vaccine. This clonotype occurred a few times. TCRdb re-called the RT-PCR reads through MiXCR, storing one row per CDR3 protein. Of 450,000 to 700,000 distinct CDR3 sequences in the sample, 13% to 15% were seen once. Sample: PBMCs from blood, taken 11 to 12 days after vaccination. The sequence was collected from a man over 45 who received an inactivated influenza vaccine.

DNA of the CDR3: TGTGCCAGCAGTTTCCTTGCGGGAGCCTACGAGCAGTACTTC. Translation gives CASSFLAGAYEQYF. The rearrangement joins TRBV28 to TRBJ2-7; 7 nucleotides match TRBD2. Germline CDR1 reads MDHEN; CDR2 reads SYDVKM. V shed 3 bases, J shed 2 bases, and the junction held 4 bases outside the gene matches. The CDR3 is 14 amino acids.